Here is one T cell receptor beta chain with its context. CD45RO negativity and positive selection for CCR7 defined naive CD8 cells, a population that excluded terminally differentiated effector memory CD45RA+ cells. Germline V lookup: CDR1 SGHTA, CDR2 FQGNSA. V dropped 5 bases and J dropped 5; count of bases not matched to a gene: 12. The CDR3 is made up of 17 amino acids. These data come from a study of shared clonotypes between healthy human individuals. Overall study context: In total, the donors were a couple of women and three men aged 18 to 49.

TCRdb's table, derived via immunoSEQ multiplex PCR, lists solely in-frame clones and lacks some. The sample lists some 2.1 million clones; 93% were seen once. Sequencing was performed on naive CD8+ T cells from PBMCs. The rearrangement links TRBV7-2 to TRBJ2-5, with 12 bases lining up with TRBD1. This receptor was obtained from a man aged 18 to 29 in good health. Some clones in this sample may be carry-over from other donors' samples. The CDR3 DNA reads as TGTGCCAGCAGCCCCTACCGGGACAGGGGGCGTTGGGAGACCCAGTACTTC. Amino acid sequence: CASSPYRDRGRWETQYF.